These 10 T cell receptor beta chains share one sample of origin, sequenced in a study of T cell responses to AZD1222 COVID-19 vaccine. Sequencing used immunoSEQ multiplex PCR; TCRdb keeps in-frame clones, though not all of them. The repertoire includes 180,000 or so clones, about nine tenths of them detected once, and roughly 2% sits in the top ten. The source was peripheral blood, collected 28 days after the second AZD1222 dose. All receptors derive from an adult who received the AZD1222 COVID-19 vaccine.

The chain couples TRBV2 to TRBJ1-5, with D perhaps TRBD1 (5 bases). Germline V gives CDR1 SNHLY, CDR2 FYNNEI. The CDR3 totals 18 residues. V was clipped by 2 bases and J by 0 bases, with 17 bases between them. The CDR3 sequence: CASSEYAGTAYSNQPQHF. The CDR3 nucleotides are TGTGCCAGCAGTGAATATGCAGGGACCGCGTATAGCAATCAGCCCCAGCATTTT.

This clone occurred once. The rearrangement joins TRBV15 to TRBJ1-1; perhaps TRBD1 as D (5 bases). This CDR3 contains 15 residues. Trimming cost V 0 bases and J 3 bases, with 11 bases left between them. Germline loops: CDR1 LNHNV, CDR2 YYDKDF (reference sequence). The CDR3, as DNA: TGTGCCACCAGCAGAGAGTCAGGGAGGGACACTGAAGCTTTCTTT. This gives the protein CATSRESGRDTEAFF.

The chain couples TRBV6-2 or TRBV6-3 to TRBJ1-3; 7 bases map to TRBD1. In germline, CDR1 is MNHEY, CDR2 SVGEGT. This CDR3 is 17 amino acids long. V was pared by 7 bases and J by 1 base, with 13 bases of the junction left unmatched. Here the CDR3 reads CASTPNRDSASGNTIYF. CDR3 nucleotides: TGTGCCAGCACCCCGAACCGGGACAGTGCTTCTGGAAACACCATATATTTT.

The DNA of the CDR3 is TGCGCCAGCAGCTTGGCCACGGGAGATATTACCGGGGAGCTGTTTTTT. It specifies CASSLATGDITGELFF. The V gene is TRBV5-1, the J gene TRBJ2-2, with a tentative D call TRBD2 (6 bases). The CDR3 is 16 amino acids. V lost 0 bases, J lost 5 bases, and 14 bases lay in between. CDR1 and CDR2 (germline): SGHRS, YFSETQ.

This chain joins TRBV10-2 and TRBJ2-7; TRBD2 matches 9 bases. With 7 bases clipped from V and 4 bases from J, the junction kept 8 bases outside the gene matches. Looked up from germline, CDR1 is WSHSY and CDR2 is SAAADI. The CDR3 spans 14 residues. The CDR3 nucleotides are TGCGCCAGCACATTCGCGGGAGGGTCTTACGAGCAGTACTTC. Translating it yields CASTFAGGSYEQYF.

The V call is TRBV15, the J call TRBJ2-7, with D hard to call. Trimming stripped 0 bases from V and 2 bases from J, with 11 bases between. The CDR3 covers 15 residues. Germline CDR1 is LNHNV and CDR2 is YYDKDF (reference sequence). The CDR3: CATSREGGTTYEQYF. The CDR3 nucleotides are TGTGCCACCAGCAGAGAGGGCGGAACTACCTACGAGCAGTACTTC.

This CDR3 is CATGALWDTQYF. The CDR3 DNA reads TGTGCCACAGGGGCCCTTTGGGATACGCAGTATTTT. This sequence joins TRBV5-5 and TRBJ2-3; a weak D match, TRBD1 (6 bases). Germline V gene data show CDR1 as SGHKS and CDR2 as YYEKEE (reference sequence). This CDR3 spans 12 amino acids. The ends were cut back, 9 bases at V and 6 bases at J, with 14 bases in the middle.

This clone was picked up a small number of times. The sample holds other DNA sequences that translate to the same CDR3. This CDR3 is CASSPGTSGPYEQYF. CDR3 nucleotide sequence: TGTGCCAGCAGCCCCGGGACTAGCGGACCCTACGAGCAGTACTTC. This chain joins TRBV3-1 (or the pseudogene TRBV3-2) and TRBJ2-7; 11 bases fit TRBD2. CDR1 and CDR2 (germline): LGHDT, YNNKEL (reference sequence). There are 15 residues in the CDR3. The V and J ends lost 4 bases and 2 bases, in that order; junction bases with no gene match: 4.

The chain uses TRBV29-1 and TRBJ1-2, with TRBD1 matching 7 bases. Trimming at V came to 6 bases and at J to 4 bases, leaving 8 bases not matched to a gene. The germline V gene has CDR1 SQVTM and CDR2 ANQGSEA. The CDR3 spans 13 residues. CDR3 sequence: CSVQTRDSYGYTF. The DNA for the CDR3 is TGCAGCGTCCAAACCCGGGACAGCTATGGCTACACCTTC.

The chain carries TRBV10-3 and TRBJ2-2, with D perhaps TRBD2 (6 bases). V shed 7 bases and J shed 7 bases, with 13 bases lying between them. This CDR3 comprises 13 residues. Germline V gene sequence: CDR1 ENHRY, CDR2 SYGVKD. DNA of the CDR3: TGTGCCATCACGGAGGGAGTGGGCGGGGAGCTGTTTTTT. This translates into CAITEGVGGELFF.